One sample yielded the 32 T cell receptor beta chains listed below, sequenced in a study of cytomegalovirus exposure and HLA in healthy donors. 13 Jbeta primers and 60 Vbeta primers were used for the PCR. Using immunoSEQ multiplex PCR, the repertoire was profiled, and TCRdb retains in-frame clones only, with some absent. The sample lists about 190,000 clones; 65% to 80% were seen once. Sequencing was carried out using PBMCs. The receptor set was obtained from a man aged 30-40 years in good health and CMV-seropositive.

This clone was observed a handful of times. This CDR3 is CASVSGRGGNTIYF. The CDR3 nucleotides are TGTGCTAGTGTATCCGGTCGAGGGGGAAACACCATATATTTT. This chain links TRBV12-5 with TRBJ1-3; D is undetermined. The CDR3 is 14 amino acids. Trimming stripped 7 bases from V and 4 bases from J, with 14 bases between. In germline, CDR1 is LGHNT, CDR2 FRNRAP.

The chain carries TRBV7-2 and TRBJ2-7; TRBD2 matches at 7 bases. The CDR3 is 17 amino acids. From germline, CDR1 is SGHTA and CDR2 FQGNSA. V shed 1 base and J 5 bases; nucleotides not matched to a gene: 14. The CDR3: CASSLDRGGSPPDEQYF. CDR3 nucleotides: TGTGCCAGCAGCTTAGACCGAGGCGGGAGCCCCCCGGACGAGCAGTACTTC.

The sample holds a few counts of this clone. This chain joins TRBV5-1 and TRBJ2-7; a possible D gene is TRBD1 (6 bases). The CDR3 totals 16 residues. The ends were cut back, 4 bases at V and 0 bases at J, with 17 bases in the middle. CDR1 and CDR2 (germline): SGHRS, YFSETQ. The chain's CDR3 is CASSNKTGLNSYEQYF. The CDR3 nucleotides are TGCGCCAGCAGCAATAAAACAGGGCTCAACTCCTACGAGCAGTACTTC.

This sequence joins TRBV14 and TRBJ2-1; a possible D gene is TRBD1 (5 bases). The germline V gene has CDR1 SGHDN and CDR2 FVKESK. This CDR3 has 13 residues. V gave up 3 bases and J gave up 5 bases, with 8 bases separating them. CDR3 sequence (DNA): TGTGCCAGCAGCCAGTACAGGAACAATGAGCAGTTCTTC. Its translation: CASSQYRNNEQFF.

This clone was found a few times. This chain connects TRBV7-9 to TRBJ2-5; D call uncertain. Germline V gene sequence: CDR1 SEHNR, CDR2 FQNEAQ (reference sequence). V lost 1 base to trimming and J lost 5 bases, with 11 bases between them. This CDR3 has 14 residues. The CDR3 DNA sequence: TGTGCCAGCAGCTTAGTTGGTTCGCGGGAGACCCAGTACTTC. Translation: CASSLVGSRETQYF. The full variable domain, with the rest looked up from reference TRBV7-9 and TRBJ2-5, is DTGVSQNPRHKITKRGQNVTFRCDPISEHNRLYWYRQTLGQGPEFLTYFQNEAQLEKSRLLSDRFSAERPKGSFSTLEIQRTEQGDSAMYLCASSLVGSRETQYFGPGTRLLVL.

There are a few counts of this clone. The rearrangement links TRBV7-9 to TRBJ2-3; possible D gene TRBD2, 5 bases. The CDR3 spans 16 residues. CDR1 and CDR2 (germline): SEHNR, FQNEAQ (reference sequence). With 2 bases removed from V and 4 bases from J, the gap between germline ends came to 16 bases. The CDR3 DNA follows: TGTGCCAGCAGCTTATCTGCAACCCCCGGGGCAGATACGCAGTATTTT. Translation: CASSLSATPGADTQYF.

This clone showed up just once. The rearrangement links TRBV7-9 to TRBJ1-2; weak D call: TRBD1 (5 bases). Per germline, CDR1 SEHNR and CDR2 FQNEAQ (reference sequence). This CDR3 is 14 amino acids long. Trimming left V 0 bases short and J 4 bases short, with 9 bases between. In DNA, the CDR3 is TGTGCCAGCAGCTTAGCCGAAGACAGCTATGGCTACACCTTC. Its protein is CASSLAEDSYGYTF.

The V and J genes are TRBV19 and TRBJ2-1, with TRBD2 as a possible D gene (5 bases). CDR3 size: 14 residues. Germline V gene lookup returns CDR1 LNHDA and CDR2 SQIVND (reference sequence). V dropped 0 bases and J dropped 9 bases, with 12 bases sitting between them. The CDR3 here is CASSIEFGSGEQFF. The CDR3 nucleotides read TGTGCCAGTAGTATAGAGTTTGGCAGCGGTGAGCAGTTCTTC.

The V call is TRBV27, the J call TRBJ1-1; TRBD1 agrees at 8 bases. Losses at the gene ends were 0 bases for V and 1 base for J; bases not matched to a gene: 4. This CDR3 has 16 amino acids. Germline CDR1 MNHEY, CDR2 SMNVEV (reference sequence). CDR3 coding DNA: TGTGCCAGCAGTTTATCAATCCAGGGGGCGAACACTGAAGCTTTCTTT. Protein: CASSLSIQGANTEAFF.

The chain carries TRBV2 and TRBJ2-5, with 8 bases matching TRBD1. Germline CDR1 SNHLY, CDR2 FYNNEI. The CDR3 is made up of 14 amino acids. Trimming at V came to 1 base and at J to 5 bases, leaving 3 bases not matched to a gene. Here the CDR3 reads CASSEGRGQETQYF. For the CDR3, the DNA is TGTGCCAGCAGTGAAGGCAGGGGGCAGGAGACCCAGTACTTC.

The chain carries TRBV29-1 and TRBJ2-3, with unresolved D. Germline CDR1 and CDR2: SQVTM and ANQGSEA. The V and J ends lost 3 bases and 0 bases respectively, with 10 bases between them. The CDR3 consists of 14 residues. The CDR3 bases are TGCAGCGTTGAGCCCCCGACTAGCACAGATACGCAGTATTTT. The encoded protein is CSVEPPTSTDTQYF.

V gene TRBV7-2 combines with J gene TRBJ2-1; 9 bases line up with TRBD2. V was clipped by 7 bases and J by 7 bases; unmatched bases: 8. The CDR3 consists of 14 residues. Germline CDR1 is SGHTA and CDR2 is FQGNSA. The CDR3 loop reads CASTRGRAENEQFF. In nucleotides, the CDR3 is TGTGCCAGCACTCGCGGGAGGGCCGAGAATGAGCAGTTCTTC.

This sequence joins TRBV28 and TRBJ2-7; TRBD2 aligns across 11 bases. The germline V gene has CDR1 MDHEN and CDR2 SYDVKM. Trimming cost V 6 bases and J 3 bases; bases outside gene matches: 7. CDR3 size: 15 residues. CDR3 sequence reads: CASRQTSGINYEQYF. The CDR3 coding sequence is TGTGCCAGCAGACAGACTAGCGGGATCAACTACGAGCAGTACTTC.

This rearrangement joins TRBV13 to TRBJ1-2; D unclear. The V and J ends lost 5 bases and 7 bases respectively, with 8 bases between them. Germline CDR1 reads PRHDT; CDR2 reads FYEKMQ (reference sequence). The CDR3 is 11 amino acids. The CDR3, as DNA: TGTGCCAGCAGCCGCGATGTTGGCTACACCTTC. It encodes CASSRDVGYTF. The whole variable domain, filled in from reference TRBV13 and TRBJ1-2, reads AAGVIQSPRHLIKEKRETATLKCYPIPRHDTVYWYQQGPGQDPQFLISFYEKMQSDKGSIPDRFSAQQFSDYHSELNMSSLELGDSALYFCASSRDVGYTFGSGTRLTVV.

J is TRBJ2-5 and V is TRBV6-5; D is perhaps TRBD1 (6 bases). Trimming shortened V by 2 bases and J by 2 bases, and 9 bases separated the two germline ends. The CDR3 consists of 14 residues. CDR1 is MNHEY, CDR2 SVGAGI, per germline. CDR3: CASSYSQGQETQYF. In DNA form, the CDR3 reads TGTGCCAGCAGTTACAGCCAGGGGCAAGAGACCCAGTACTTC.

The chain combines TRBV11-2 with TRBJ1-4, with 7 bases aligning to TRBD1. The CDR3 loop spans 13 amino acids. The germline CDR1 and CDR2 sequences are SGHAT and FQNNGV. V trimming: 5 bases; J trimming: 9 bases; junction bases outside the gene matches: 6. The CDR3 nucleotides read TGTGCCAGCAGCCCAACACAGGGGCAAAAACTGTTTTTT. This sequence encodes CASSPTQGQKLFF.

The V gene is TRBV30, the J gene TRBJ1-3, with D perhaps matching TRBD1 (5 bases). V was clipped by 2 bases and J by 4 bases, with 12 bases between them. Germline values: CDR1 GTSNPN, CDR2 SVGIG (reference sequence). The CDR3 consists of 14 residues. In DNA form, the CDR3 reads TGTGCCTGGAGTTTTGGGGCCGCAGGAAACACCATATATTTT. It is translated as CAWSFGAAGNTIYF.

The chain employs TRBV9 and TRBJ2-3; TRBD2 matches 12 bases. V was clipped by 3 bases and J by 5 bases; unmatched bases: 7. Germline CDR1 and CDR2: SGDLS and YYNGEE. CDR3 length equals 16 residues. The CDR3 DNA is TGTGCCAGCAGCGCTAGCGGGAGGGCCGCTCTAGATACGCAGTATTTT. This codes for CASSASGRAALDTQYF.

This chain links TRBV11-2 with TRBJ2-3, with TRBD2 matching over 8 bases. CDR3 length: 16 residues. Germline V gene data show CDR1 as SGHAT and CDR2 as FQNNGV. Trimming cost V 5 bases and J 2 bases; bases outside gene matches: 9. The CDR3 DNA is TGTGCCAGCAGCCCCCTAACTAGCGGATCCACAGATACGCAGTATTTT. Protein sequence: CASSPLTSGSTDTQYF.

The genes are TRBV30 and TRBJ2-7; 7 nucleotides align to TRBD1. The CDR3 contains 13 residues. Trimming cost V 0 bases and J 4 bases; bases outside gene matches: 3. Germline loops: CDR1 GTSNPN, CDR2 SVGIG (reference sequence). DNA of the CDR3: TGTGCCTGGAGTGTCGGGACAGCTTACGAGCAGTACTTC. It codes for CAWSVGTAYEQYF.

The V gene is TRBV2, the J gene TRBJ1-1; D is possibly TRBD1 (5 bases). Germline CDR1 SNHLY, CDR2 FYNNEI. This CDR3 is 12 amino acids long. V was shortened by 7 bases and J by 5 bases, with 11 bases between the two germline ends. CDR3 protein: CASKGLRTEAFF. The CDR3 DNA sequence: TGTGCCAGCAAGGGGTTGAGGACTGAAGCTTTCTTT.

The chain combines TRBV6-1 with TRBJ1-1; no clear D gene. The CDR3 extends over 10 amino acids. CDR1 MNHNS and CDR2 SASEGT come from the germline V gene. V lost 8 bases and J 5 bases, leaving 6 bases between the germline ends. The CDR3 sequence: CASGETEAFF. In DNA form, the CDR3 reads TGTGCCAGCGGGGAGACTGAAGCTTTCTTT.

The chain recombines TRBV11-3 with TRBJ2-2, with 10 bases aligning to TRBD2. Trimming took 6 bases from V and 6 from J; bases not matched to a gene: 1. Per germline, CDR1 SGHNT and CDR2 YENEEA. The CDR3 has 13 amino acids. The CDR3 sequence is CASSLAGAGELFF. The CDR3 DNA sequence: TGTGCCAGCAGTCTAGCGGGAGCCGGGGAGCTGTTTTTT.

In DNA form, the CDR3 reads TGTGCCAGCAGACTCAGGGGGACCGGGGAGCTGTTTTTT. Amino acid sequence: CASRLRGTGELFF. V is TRBV7-9 and J is TRBJ2-2, with 7 bases aligning to TRBD1. The CDR3 spans 13 residues. The germline gives CDR1 SEHNR, CDR2 FQNEAQ (reference sequence). J was trimmed by 5 bases and V by 6 bases; bases with no gene match: 3.

The genes are TRBV5-5 and TRBJ1-1; D ambiguous. V lost 3 bases and J 1 base, leaving 10 bases between the germline ends. The length of the CDR3 is 14 residues. The germline V gene encodes CDR1 SGHKS and CDR2 YYEKEE (reference sequence). CDR3 DNA sequence: TGTGCCAGCAGCTCCCCCCATTCGAACACTGAAGCTTTCTTT. Protein product: CASSSPHSNTEAFF. Supplemented by reference TRBV5-5 and TRBJ1-1, the full variable domain reads DAGVTQSPTHLIKTRGQQVTLRCSPISGHKSVSWYQQVLGQGPQFIFQYYEKEERGRGNFPDRFSARQFPNYSSELNVNALLLGDSALYLCASSSPHSNTEAFFGQGTRLTVV.

This clone was found once. The J gene is TRBJ1-4, the V gene TRBV19; 8 bases map to TRBD1. CDR3 length: 15 residues. Germline V gene data show CDR1 as LNHDA and CDR2 as SQIVND (reference sequence). Trimming at V came to 6 bases and at J to 11 bases, leaving 14 bases not matched to a gene. The CDR3 coding sequence is TGTGCCAGTAGCCCCGGACAGGGTGGTCGTGTGAAACTGTTTTTT. Its protein is CASSPGQGGRVKLFF. Together with reference TRBV19 and TRBJ1-4, the CDR3 gives the full variable domain: DGGITQSPKYLFRKEGQNVTLSCEQNLNHDAMYWYRQDPGQGLRLIYYSQIVNDFQKGDIAEGYSVSREKKESFPLTVTSAQKNPTAFYLCASSPGQGGRVKLFFGSGTQLSVL.

The rearrangement joins TRBV10-3 to TRBJ1-1; perhaps TRBD1 as D (6 bases). Germline V gives CDR1 ENHRY, CDR2 SYGVKD. V was pared by 6 bases and J by 5 bases, with 16 bases between. The CDR3 has 14 amino acids. The CDR3 spells CAIRDSGGNTEAFF. CDR3 coding DNA: TGTGCCATCAGAGACTCGGGGGGCAATACTGAAGCTTTCTTT.

J is TRBJ2-7 and V is TRBV30; a possible D gene is TRBD2 (6 bases). The CDR3 extends over 12 amino acids. The germline gives CDR1 GTSNPN, CDR2 SVGIG (reference sequence). V was clipped by 0 bases and J by 7 bases, with 10 bases between them. The CDR3: CAWSVGGGEQYF. The CDR3 nucleotides are TGTGCCTGGAGTGTAGGAGGAGGGGAGCAGTACTTC.

The V call is TRBV10-3, the J call TRBJ2-1, with TRBD2 as a possible D gene (6 bases). Trimming took off 9 bases at V and 5 bases at J, with 8 bases between the two ends. The CDR3 runs to 11 residues. Germline lookup yields CDR1 ENHRY and CDR2 SYGVKD. The CDR3 loop reads CAIRRDNEQFF. DNA for the CDR3: TGTGCCATAAGGAGGGACAATGAGCAGTTCTTC.

The V gene is TRBV7-9, the J gene TRBJ1-2; no clear D gene. CDR1 and CDR2 from the germline V gene are SEHNR and FQNEAQ (reference sequence). V was pared by 5 bases and J by 0 bases, with 7 bases between. CDR3 length: 13 amino acids. The CDR3 spells CASSTIANYGYTF. The CDR3 DNA follows: TGTGCCAGCAGCACAATTGCTAACTATGGCTACACCTTC.

The chain employs TRBV10-3 and TRBJ1-1, with a tentative D call TRBD1 (6 bases). This CDR3 has 12 residues. Germline CDR1 reads ENHRY; CDR2 reads SYGVKD. Trimming took off 10 bases at V and 10 bases at J, with 19 bases between the two ends. As DNA, the CDR3 is TGTGCCACCGCCCCCGGCGGGGGCTCAGCTTTCTTT. As protein: CATAPGGGSAFF.

This clone showed up just once. The chain carries TRBV7-3 and TRBJ2-3, with 8 positions matching TRBD1. Losses at the gene ends were 5 bases for V and 5 bases for J; bases not matched to a gene: 6. This CDR3 is built from 14 residues. Germline V lookup: CDR1 SGHTA, CDR2 FQGTGA. The CDR3: CASSLGQAGDTQYF. DNA of the CDR3: TGTGCCAGCAGCCTGGGACAGGCGGGAGATACGCAGTATTTT.